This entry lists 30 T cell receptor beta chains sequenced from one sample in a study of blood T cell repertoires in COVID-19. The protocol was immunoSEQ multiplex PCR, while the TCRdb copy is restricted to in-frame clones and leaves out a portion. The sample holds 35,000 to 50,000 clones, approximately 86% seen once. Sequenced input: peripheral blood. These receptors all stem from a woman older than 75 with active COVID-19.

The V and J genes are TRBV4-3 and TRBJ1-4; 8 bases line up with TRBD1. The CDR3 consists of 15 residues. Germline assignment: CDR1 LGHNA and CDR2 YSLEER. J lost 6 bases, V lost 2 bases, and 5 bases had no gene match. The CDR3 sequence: CASSQLDRAYEKLFF. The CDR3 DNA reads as TGCGCCAGCAGCCAACTGGACAGGGCCTATGAAAAACTGTTTTTT.

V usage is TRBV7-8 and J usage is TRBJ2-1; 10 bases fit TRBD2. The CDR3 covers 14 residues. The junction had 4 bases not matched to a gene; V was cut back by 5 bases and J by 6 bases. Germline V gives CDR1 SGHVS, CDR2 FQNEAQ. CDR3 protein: CASSQAGGVNEQFF. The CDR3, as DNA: TGTGCCAGCAGCCAAGCGGGGGGGGTCAATGAGCAGTTCTTC.

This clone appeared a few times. The CDR3 sequence: CASSLGGVTYNEQFF. The CDR3 nucleotides read TGTGCCAGCAGCTTAGGCGGGGTGACCTACAATGAGCAGTTCTTC. The gene calls are TRBV11-2 and TRBJ2-1; tentatively, D is TRBD2 (6 bases). CDR3 length: 15 residues. The germline gives CDR1 SGHAT, CDR2 FQNNGV. Trimming took off 1 base at V and 2 bases at J, with 9 bases between the two ends. The full variable domain, rest sourced from reference TRBV11-2 and TRBJ2-1, is EAGVAQSPRYKIIEKRQSVAFWCNPISGHATLYWYQQILGQGPKLLIQFQNNGVVDDSQLPKDRFSAERLKGVDSTLKIQPAKLEDSAVYLCASSLGGVTYNEQFFGPGTRLTVL.

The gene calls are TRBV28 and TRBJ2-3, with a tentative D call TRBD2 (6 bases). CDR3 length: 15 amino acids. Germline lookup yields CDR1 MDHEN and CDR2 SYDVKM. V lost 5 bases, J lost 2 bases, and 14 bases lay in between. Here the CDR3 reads CASSGPSDLTDTQYF. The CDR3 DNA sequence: TGTGCCAGCAGTGGGCCTAGCGACCTCACAGATACGCAGTATTTT.

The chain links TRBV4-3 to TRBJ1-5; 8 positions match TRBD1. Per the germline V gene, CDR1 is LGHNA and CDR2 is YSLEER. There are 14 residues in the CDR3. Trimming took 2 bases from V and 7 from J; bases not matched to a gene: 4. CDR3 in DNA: TGCGCCAGCAGCCAAAGGACAGGGTGGCAGCCCCAGCATTTT. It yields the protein CASSQRTGWQPQHF.

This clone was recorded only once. For the CDR3, the DNA is TGCGCCAGCAGCCAAGAAGGCCCGTTTACAGGGGGCGCGAACTATGGCTACACCTTC. Its translation is CASSQEGPFTGGANYGYTF. The chain carries TRBV4-3 and TRBJ1-2; 9 nucleotides agree with TRBD1. V lost 0 bases, J lost 2 bases, and 13 bases stayed unmatched. Germline V gene data show CDR1 as LGHNA and CDR2 as YSLEER. The CDR3 spans 19 residues.

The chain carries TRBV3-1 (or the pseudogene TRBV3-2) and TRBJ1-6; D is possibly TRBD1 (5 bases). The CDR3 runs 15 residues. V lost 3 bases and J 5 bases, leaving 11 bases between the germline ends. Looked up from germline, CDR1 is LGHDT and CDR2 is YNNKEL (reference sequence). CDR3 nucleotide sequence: TGTGCCAGCAGCCAGACAGTAGACCATAATTCACCCCTCCACTTT. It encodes CASSQTVDHNSPLHF.

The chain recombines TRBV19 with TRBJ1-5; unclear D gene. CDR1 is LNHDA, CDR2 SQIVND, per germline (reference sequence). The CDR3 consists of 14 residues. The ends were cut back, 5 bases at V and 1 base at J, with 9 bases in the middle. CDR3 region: CASSPQVSNQPQHF. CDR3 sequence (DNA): TGTGCCAGTAGTCCCCAGGTGAGCAATCAGCCCCAGCATTTT.

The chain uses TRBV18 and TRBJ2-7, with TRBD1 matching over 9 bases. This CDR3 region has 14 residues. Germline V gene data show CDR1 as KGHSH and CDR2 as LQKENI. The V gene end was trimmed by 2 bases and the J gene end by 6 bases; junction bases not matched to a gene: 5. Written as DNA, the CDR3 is TGTGCCAGCTCACCATCCGGGACAGGGTCCGAGCAGTACTTC. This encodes CASSPSGTGSEQYF.

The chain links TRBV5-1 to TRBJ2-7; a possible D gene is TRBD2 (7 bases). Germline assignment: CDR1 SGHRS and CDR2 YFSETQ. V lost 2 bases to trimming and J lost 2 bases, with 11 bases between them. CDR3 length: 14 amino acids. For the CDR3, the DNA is TGCGCCAGCAGCTTCGGGGGGCAGGCCTACGAGCAGTACTTC. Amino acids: CASSFGGQAYEQYF. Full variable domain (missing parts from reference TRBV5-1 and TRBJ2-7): KAGVTQTPRYLIKTRGQQVTLSCSPISGHRSVSWYQQTPGQGLQFLFEYFSETQRNKGNFPGRFSGRQFSNSRSEMNVSTLELGDSALYLCASSFGGQAYEQYFGPGTRLTVT.

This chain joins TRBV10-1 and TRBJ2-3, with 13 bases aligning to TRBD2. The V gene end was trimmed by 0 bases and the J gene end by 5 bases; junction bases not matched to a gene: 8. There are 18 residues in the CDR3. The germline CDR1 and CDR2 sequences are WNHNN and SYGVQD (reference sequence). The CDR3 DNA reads TGCGCCAGCAGTGAGTCGAGTTGGACTAGCGGGGGCCGAGATACGCAGTATTTT. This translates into CASSESSWTSGGRDTQYF.

In DNA form, the CDR3 reads TGTGCCAGCAGCTTAAAATTAGTCAGGGGGGCTTACAATGAGCAGTTCTTC. Protein: CASSLKLVRGAYNEQFF. V gene TRBV7-2 combines with J gene TRBJ2-1, with D perhaps TRBD1 (7 bases). Trimming removed 2 bases from V and 4 bases from J, with 18 bases in between. CDR1 SGHTA and CDR2 FQGNSA come from the germline V gene. The CDR3 runs to 17 residues. The complete variable domain, with remaining parts taken from reference TRBV7-2 and TRBJ2-1, reads GAGVSQSPSNKVTEKGKDVELRCDPISGHTALYWYRQSLGQGLEFLIYFQGNSAPDKSGLPSDRFSAERTGGSVSTLTIQRTQQEDSAVYLCASSLKLVRGAYNEQFFGPGTRLTVL.

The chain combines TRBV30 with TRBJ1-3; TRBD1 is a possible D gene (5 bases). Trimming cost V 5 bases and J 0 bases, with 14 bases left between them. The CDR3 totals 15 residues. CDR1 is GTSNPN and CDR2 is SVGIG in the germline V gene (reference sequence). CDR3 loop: CAWGRRGNSGNTIYF. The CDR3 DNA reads TGTGCCTGGGGGCGAAGGGGTAACTCTGGAAACACCATATATTTT.

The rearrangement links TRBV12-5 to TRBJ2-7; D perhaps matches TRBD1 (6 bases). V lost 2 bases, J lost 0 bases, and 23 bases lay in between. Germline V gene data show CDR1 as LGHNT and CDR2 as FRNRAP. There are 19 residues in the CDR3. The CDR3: CASGLTRDTTSMSSYEQYF. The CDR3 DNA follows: TGTGCTAGTGGTTTGACCCGGGACACGACATCTATGAGCTCCTACGAGCAGTACTTC.

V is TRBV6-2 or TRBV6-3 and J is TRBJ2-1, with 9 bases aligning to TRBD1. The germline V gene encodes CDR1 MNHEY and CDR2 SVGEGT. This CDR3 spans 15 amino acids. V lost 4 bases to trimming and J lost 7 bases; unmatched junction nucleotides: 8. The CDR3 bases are TGTGCCAGCAGTTTACCGGGACAGGGTAGGAATGAGCAGTTCTTC. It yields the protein CASSLPGQGRNEQFF.

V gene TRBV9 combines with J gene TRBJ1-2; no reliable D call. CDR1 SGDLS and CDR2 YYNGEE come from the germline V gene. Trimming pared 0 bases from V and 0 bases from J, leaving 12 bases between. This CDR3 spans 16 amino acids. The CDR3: CASSVGEVLANYGYTF. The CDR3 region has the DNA TGTGCCAGCAGCGTAGGTGAGGTTTTAGCTAACTATGGCTACACCTTC.

The CDR3 coding sequence is TGTGCCAGCACCCGGGACAGGGGGGGTGAGCAGTTCTTC. Translating it yields CASTRDRGGEQFF. The V call is TRBV12-3 or TRBV12-4, the J call TRBJ2-1, with TRBD1 identical over 11 bases. J gave up 9 bases and V 7 bases, and 5 bases lay outside the gene matches. This CDR3 has 13 amino acids.

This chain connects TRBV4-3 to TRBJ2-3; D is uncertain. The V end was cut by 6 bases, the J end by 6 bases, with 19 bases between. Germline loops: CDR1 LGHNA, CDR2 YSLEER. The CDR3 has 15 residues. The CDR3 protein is CASRDTHLRKDTQYF. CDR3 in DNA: TGCGCCAGCAGAGATACTCACCTGAGGAAGGATACGCAGTATTTT.

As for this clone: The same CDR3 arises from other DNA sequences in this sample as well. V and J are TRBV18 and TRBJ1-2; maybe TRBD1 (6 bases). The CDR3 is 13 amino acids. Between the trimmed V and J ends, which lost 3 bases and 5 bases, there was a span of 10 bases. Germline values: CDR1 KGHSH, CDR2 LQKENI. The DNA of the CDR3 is TGTGCCAGCTCACCGTCAGGGGATTATGGCTACACCTTC. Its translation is CASSPSGDYGYTF.

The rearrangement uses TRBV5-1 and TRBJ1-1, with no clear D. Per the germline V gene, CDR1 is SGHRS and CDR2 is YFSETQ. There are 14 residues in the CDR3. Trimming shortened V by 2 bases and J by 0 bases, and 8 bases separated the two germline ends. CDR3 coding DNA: TGCGCCAGCAGCTTACAACAGCTGAACACTGAAGCTTTCTTT. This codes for CASSLQQLNTEAFF.

The CDR3 sequence: CAHGQYNGYTF. CDR3 DNA sequence: TGTGCCCACGGACAGTACAATGGCTACACCTTC. V gene TRBV30 combines with J gene TRBJ1-2; D possibly corresponds to TRBD1 (6 bases). Germline values: CDR1 GTSNPN, CDR2 SVGIG (reference sequence). The V end lost 8 bases, the J end lost 6 bases, and 13 bases lay between the germline ends. The CDR3 spans 11 residues.

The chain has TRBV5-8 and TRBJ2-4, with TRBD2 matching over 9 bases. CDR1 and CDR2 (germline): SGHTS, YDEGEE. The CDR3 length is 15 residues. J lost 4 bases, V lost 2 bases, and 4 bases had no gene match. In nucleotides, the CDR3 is TGTGCCAGCAGCTTAGAGCGGGGGGCAAAAAACATTCAGTACTTC. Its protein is CASSLERGAKNIQYF.

The CDR3 reads CASSERQGSYNEQFF. CDR3 sequence (DNA): TGTGCCAGCAGTGAACGACAGGGGTCCTACAATGAGCAGTTCTTC. The V and J genes are TRBV2 and TRBJ2-1; 8 nucleotides align to TRBD1. The V gene's germline CDR1 is SNHLY and CDR2 FYNNEI. The CDR3 runs to 15 residues. With V trimmed by 2 bases and J by 1 base, 1 base remained unmatched.

CDR3: CASSSNTGTGGLYGYTF. The CDR3, as DNA: TGCGCCAGCAGCTCGAACACCGGGACAGGGGGCCTCTATGGCTACACCTTC. The chain has TRBV5-1 and TRBJ1-2; TRBD1 matches at 12 bases. The ends lost 3 bases at V and 4 bases at J; junction bases unmatched: 10. This CDR3 is built from 17 residues. Germline V CDR1 and CDR2: SGHRS, YFSETQ. Full variable domain (missing parts from reference TRBV5-1 and TRBJ1-2): KAGVTQTPRYLIKTRGQQVTLSCSPISGHRSVSWYQQTPGQGLQFLFEYFSETQRNKGNFPGRFSGRQFSNSRSEMNVSTLELGDSALYLCASSSNTGTGGLYGYTFGSGTRLTVV.

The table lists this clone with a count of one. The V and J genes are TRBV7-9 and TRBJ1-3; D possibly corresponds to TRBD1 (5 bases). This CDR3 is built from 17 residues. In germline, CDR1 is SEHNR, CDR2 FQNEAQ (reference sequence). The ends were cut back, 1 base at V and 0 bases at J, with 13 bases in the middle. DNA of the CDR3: TGTGCCAGCAGCTTAGACAGGAGACCTAGCTCTGGAAACACCATATATTTT. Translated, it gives CASSLDRRPSSGNTIYF. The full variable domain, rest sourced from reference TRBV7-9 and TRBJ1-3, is DTGVSQNPRHKITKRGQNVTFRCDPISEHNRLYWYRQTLGQGPEFLTYFQNEAQLEKSRLLSDRFSAERPKGSFSTLEIQRTEQGDSAMYLCASSLDRRPSSGNTIYFGEGSWLTVV.

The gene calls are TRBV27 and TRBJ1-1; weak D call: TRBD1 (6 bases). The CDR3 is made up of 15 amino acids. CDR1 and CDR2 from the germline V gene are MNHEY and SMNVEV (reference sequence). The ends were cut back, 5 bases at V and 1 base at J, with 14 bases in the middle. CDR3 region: CASSPDRWENTEAFF. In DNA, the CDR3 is TGTGCCAGCAGTCCAGACAGGTGGGAGAACACTGAAGCTTTCTTT.

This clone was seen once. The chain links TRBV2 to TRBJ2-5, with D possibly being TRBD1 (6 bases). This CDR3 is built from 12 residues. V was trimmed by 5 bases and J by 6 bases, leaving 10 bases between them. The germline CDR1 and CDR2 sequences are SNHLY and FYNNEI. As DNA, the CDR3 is TGTGCCAGCAGTACAGGGCAACAGACCCAGTACTTC. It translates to CASSTGQQTQYF.

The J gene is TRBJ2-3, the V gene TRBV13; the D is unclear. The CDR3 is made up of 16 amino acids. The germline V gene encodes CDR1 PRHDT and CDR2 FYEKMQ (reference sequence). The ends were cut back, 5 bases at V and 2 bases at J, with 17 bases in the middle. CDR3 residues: CASSRAMAVLTDTQYF. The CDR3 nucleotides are TGTGCCAGCAGCCGAGCAATGGCGGTACTCACAGATACGCAGTATTTT.

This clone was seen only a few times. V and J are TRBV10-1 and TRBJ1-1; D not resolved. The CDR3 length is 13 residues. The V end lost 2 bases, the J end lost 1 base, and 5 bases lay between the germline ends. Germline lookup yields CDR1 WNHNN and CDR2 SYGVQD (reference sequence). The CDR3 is CASSEGGNTEAFF. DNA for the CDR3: TGCGCCAGCAGTGAGGGAGGGAACACTGAAGCTTTCTTT.

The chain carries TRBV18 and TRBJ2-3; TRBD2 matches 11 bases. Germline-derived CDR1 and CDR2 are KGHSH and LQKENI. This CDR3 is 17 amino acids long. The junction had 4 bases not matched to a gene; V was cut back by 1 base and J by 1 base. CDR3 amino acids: CASSPRLAGGRTDTQYF. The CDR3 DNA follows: TGTGCCAGCTCACCACGTCTAGCGGGGGGACGCACAGATACGCAGTATTTT.